This T cell receptor beta chain is from a study of control samples from healthy donors and cancer patients. The table came from immunoSEQ multiplex PCR; TCRdb's copy has only in-frame clones and leaves some out. This table has roughly 120,000 clones, more than 80% appearing once. Germline V gives CDR1 LNHDA, CDR2 SQIVND (reference sequence). The CDR3 covers 14 residues. Trimming removed 11 bases from V and 0 bases from J, with 14 bases in between. V usage is TRBV19 and J usage is TRBJ1-3, with D perhaps matching TRBD1 (5 bases). Sequences were obtained from PBMCs. The receptor comes from a woman in her forties or fifties with colorectal cancer. The DNA of the CDR3 is TGTGCCTCCCTTGGGGGGAGCTCTGGAAACACCATATATTTT. This sequence encodes CASLGGSSGNTIYF.